This TCR beta chain originates from a study of early T cells in non-severe SARS-CoV-2 infection. The V end was cut by 7 bases, the J end by 3 bases, with 12 bases between. The CDR3 has 12 amino acids. Germline loops: CDR1 GTSNPN, CDR2 SVGIG (reference sequence). TCRdb itself ran the 5' RACE reads through MiXCR, one entry per CDR3 protein. This sample has roughly 32,000 distinct CDR3 sequences, with 5.5% to 7.5% found just once. This clonotype was recorded many times. The chain joins TRBV30 to TRBJ1-1; a possible D gene is TRBD1 (5 bases). The TCR comes from an adult who was a healthcare worker with PCR-confirmed SARS-CoV-2 infection or an uninfected control (not recorded which). Input material: whole blood. The CDR3 spells CASTAGDTEAFF. In nucleotides, the CDR3 is TGTGCCTCGACAGCTGGAGACACTGAAGCTTTCTTT.